This T cell receptor beta chain was captured by sequencing in a study of T cell changes during pregnancy in multiple sclerosis. V trimming: 3 bases; J trimming: 8 bases; junction bases outside the gene matches: 1. Germline values: CDR1 SGHNT, CDR2 YYREEE (reference sequence). The CDR3 length is 12 residues. Only in-frame clones appear in the TCRdb table, and some are missing; sequencing was by immunoSEQ multiplex PCR. Among tens of thousands of clones listed, roughly nine tenths were seen once. The chain has TRBV5-4 and TRBJ2-1, with 8 positions matching TRBD2. The sequence was collected from a female donor with multiple sclerosis, enrolled in a pregnancy study. The sample in question was CD8+ T cells from peripheral blood mononuclear cells, obtained before pregnancy. CDR3 coding DNA: TGTGCCAGCAGCTCCGGGGGGGATGAGCAGTTCTTC. Its protein product is CASSSGGDEQFF.